A single sample gave rise to the 27 T cell receptor beta chains below, sequenced in a study of shared clonotypes between healthy human individuals. Generated by immunoSEQ multiplex PCR, the TCRdb table keeps only in-frame clones and is missing some. The table has 1.5 million to 1.9 million clones, 95% to 99% seen once. Sequencing used naive CD4+ T cells sorted from blood. Subset given: CD45RA+ positively selected. Receptor source: a man aged 25-40 years in good health.

This chain uses TRBV18 with TRBJ1-1; possible D gene TRBD1, 6 bases. The CDR3 is made up of 16 amino acids. Trimming cost V 3 bases and J 3 bases, with 17 bases left between them. CDR1 is KGHSH, CDR2 LQKENI, per germline. CDR3 region: CASSPYGVRGDTEAFF. CDR3 nucleotides: TGTGCCAGCTCACCTTATGGGGTCAGGGGAGACACTGAAGCTTTCTTT.

The gene calls are TRBV11-3 and TRBJ2-3; tentative D call: TRBD2 (5 bases). CDR1 SGHNT and CDR2 YENEEA come from the germline V gene. CDR3 length: 13 residues. Trimming took off 5 bases at V and 7 bases at J, with 13 bases between the two ends. CDR3 sequence: CASSVNLGNTQYF. The CDR3 DNA is TGTGCCAGCAGCGTAAATCTCGGGAATACGCAGTATTTT.

The chain combines TRBV18 with TRBJ2-7; D call uncertain. Germline V gene sequence: CDR1 KGHSH, CDR2 LQKENI. There are 13 residues in the CDR3. V was pared by 6 bases and J by 0 bases, with 9 bases between. CDR3 amino acids: CASSNSLSYEQYF. CDR3 bases: TGTGCCAGCTCTAATTCCCTCTCCTACGAGCAGTACTTC.

The CDR3 protein is CASSLILARNEQFF. The DNA of the CDR3 is TGTGCCAGCAGCTTAATCCTAGCACGCAATGAGCAGTTCTTC. V is TRBV11-2 and J is TRBJ2-1; possibly TRBD2 for D (5 bases). The germline V and J ends were trimmed by 2 bases and 6 bases, with 11 bases remaining between them. Germline V gene sequence: CDR1 SGHAT, CDR2 FQNNGV. CDR3 length equals 14 residues.

This clone was picked up one time. This sequence joins TRBV28 and TRBJ2-7; D may be TRBD1 or TRBD2 (5 bases each). The CDR3 has 15 residues. Germline CDR1 MDHEN, CDR2 SYDVKM. V shed 6 bases and J shed 3 bases, with 18 bases lying between them. The CDR3 coding sequence is TGTGCCAGCAGCCCCTCTACCGGGGCTCACTACGAGCAGTACTTC. Its translation is CASSPSTGAHYEQYF.

This chain uses TRBV28 with TRBJ1-1; weak D call: TRBD1 (6 bases). Trimming pared 8 bases from V and 3 bases from J, leaving 16 bases between. Germline V lookup: CDR1 MDHEN, CDR2 SYDVKM. The CDR3 runs to 14 residues. The DNA for the CDR3 is TGTGCCAGCCCTGGCGGGGGACAACACACTGAAGCTTTCTTT. It encodes CASPGGGQHTEAFF.

This chain links TRBV6-5 with TRBJ2-7, with unresolved D. The CDR3 length is 15 residues. Deletions cut 0 bases from V and 2 bases from J, with 11 bases between. Germline V gene sequence: CDR1 MNHEY, CDR2 SVGAGI. The CDR3 loop is CASSYSLYSPYEQYF. The CDR3 coding sequence is TGTGCCAGCAGTTACTCGTTGTACAGTCCCTACGAGCAGTACTTC.

J is TRBJ2-1 and V is TRBV15; D is perhaps TRBD1 (6 bases). The length of the CDR3 is 15 residues. Trimming took off 1 base at V and 7 bases at J, with 14 bases between the two ends. CDR1 and CDR2 from the germline V gene are LNHNV and YYDKDF (reference sequence). The CDR3 spells CATSRVGTPMNEQFF. In DNA, the CDR3 is TGTGCCACCAGCAGAGTCGGGACACCTATGAATGAGCAGTTCTTC.

The chain carries TRBV18 and TRBJ1-3, with D perhaps TRBD1 (6 bases). This CDR3 has 15 residues. The germline CDR1 and CDR2 sequences are KGHSH and LQKENI. V lost 6 bases and J 0 bases, leaving 12 bases between the germline ends. The CDR3 is CASSFQQGSGNTIYF. The CDR3 coding sequence is TGTGCCAGCTCCTTTCAACAGGGCTCTGGAAACACCATATATTTT.

This clone was picked up one time. The CDR3 DNA reads TGTGCCAGCAGTGAAGGACACGGAAGCTCCTACGAGCAGTACTTC. Translated: CASSEGHGSSYEQYF. V gene TRBV6-1 combines with J gene TRBJ2-7; D uncertain. Trimming stripped 1 base from V and 0 bases from J, with 10 bases between. Germline assignment: CDR1 MNHNS and CDR2 SASEGT. The CDR3 runs 15 residues.

The chain carries TRBV7-9 and TRBJ2-5; no definite D call. The length of the CDR3 is 12 residues. The germline CDR1 and CDR2 sequences are SEHNR and FQNEAQ (reference sequence). Trimming pared 5 bases from V and 0 bases from J, leaving 4 bases between. CDR3 region: CASSGNQETQYF. The CDR3 bases are TGTGCCAGCAGCGGCAACCAAGAGACCCAGTACTTC.

The chain joins TRBV11-3 to TRBJ1-5, with D tentatively TRBD1 (5 bases). The CDR3 covers 18 residues. CDR1 and CDR2 from the germline V gene are SGHNT and YENEEA. The V gene lost 2 bases and the J gene lost 5 bases, with 22 bases spanning the gap. This chain's CDR3 is CASSLPLGDSLRHQPQHF. The CDR3 DNA reads TGTGCCAGCAGCTTACCCCTCGGAGACAGCCTCCGTCATCAGCCCCAGCATTTT.

The chain combines TRBV28 with TRBJ2-1; 9 bases map to TRBD1. Germline-derived CDR1 and CDR2 are MDHEN and SYDVKM. With 5 bases clipped from V and 7 bases from J, the junction kept 15 bases outside the gene matches. The CDR3 runs to 17 residues. CDR3 nucleotide sequence: TGTGCCAGCAGTCTGACTACCCCGGGACAGGGTTTTAATGAGCAGTTCTTC. Its translation is CASSLTTPGQGFNEQFF.

This chain joins TRBV6-1 and TRBJ2-2; 8 bases line up with TRBD1. CDR1 and CDR2 from the germline V gene are MNHNS and SASEGT. The CDR3 runs 15 residues. Trimming took 6 bases from V and 2 from J; bases not matched to a gene: 5. Here the CDR3 reads CASRPGQANTGELFF. The CDR3, as DNA: TGTGCCAGCAGACCGGGACAGGCTAACACCGGGGAGCTGTTTTTT.

The chain is built from TRBV5-1 and TRBJ2-5; either TRBD1 or TRBD2 may supply D (5 bases each). V dropped 0 bases and J dropped 9 bases, with 18 bases sitting between them. Germline V CDR1 and CDR2: SGHRS, YFSETQ. CDR3 length: 15 amino acids. CDR3 sequence reads: CASSLAGTTQEAQYF. In DNA, the CDR3 is TGCGCCAGCAGCTTGGCCGGGACGACCCAGGAAGCCCAGTACTTC.

As to this clone: Other DNA sequences in the sample encode the same CDR3. The chain carries TRBV18 and TRBJ1-4, with D uncertain. V shed 4 bases and J shed 0 bases, with 6 bases lying between them. CDR1 is KGHSH and CDR2 is LQKENI in the germline V gene. The CDR3 is 14 residues long. The CDR3 DNA reads as TGTGCCAGCTCACAAAGTGCAACTAATGAAAAACTGTTTTTT. Amino acid sequence: CASSQSATNEKLFF.

Note on this clone: The sample contains more than one DNA sequence encoding this CDR3. The chain carries TRBV5-1 and TRBJ2-7; unclear D gene. V gave up 0 bases and J gave up 0 bases, with 10 bases separating them. The CDR3 consists of 15 residues. Germline loops: CDR1 SGHRS, CDR2 YFSETQ. CDR3 protein: CASSLGAGSSYEQYF. In DNA form, the CDR3 reads TGCGCCAGCAGCTTGGGTGCAGGCAGCTCCTACGAGCAGTACTTC.

The rearrangement joins TRBV28 to TRBJ1-2, with a weak D call TRBD1 (5 bases). This CDR3 region has 15 residues. The V end was cut by 3 bases, the J end by 2 bases, with 13 bases between. Germline V gene sequence: CDR1 MDHEN, CDR2 SYDVKM. The CDR3 DNA follows: TGTGCCAGCAGTTTTCTTGGGGCGGAGAACTATGGCTACACCTTC. It encodes CASSFLGAENYGYTF.

This clone has a single count. The chain links TRBV9 to TRBJ2-7, with D possibly matching TRBD1 (6 bases). The CDR3 extends over 15 amino acids. Germline V gives CDR1 SGDLS, CDR2 YYNGEE. Trimming took 2 bases from V and 4 from J, leaving 16 bases between them. The CDR3 is CASSVTGLGGYEQYF. DNA for the CDR3: TGTGCCAGCAGCGTGACAGGCCTTGGGGGTTACGAGCAGTACTTC.

The J gene is TRBJ1-3, the V gene TRBV28; D unclear. Trimming left V 5 bases short and J 0 bases short, with 8 bases between. The CDR3 spans 14 residues. In germline, CDR1 is MDHEN, CDR2 SYDVKM. CDR3 region: CASSRTSSGNTIYF. The CDR3 DNA reads as TGTGCCAGCAGTCGGACCAGCTCTGGAAACACCATATATTTT. Together with reference TRBV28 and TRBJ1-3, the CDR3 gives the full variable domain: DVKVTQSSRYLVKRTGEKVFLECVQDMDHENMFWYRQDPGLGLRLIYFSYDVKMKEKGDIPEGYSVSREKKERFSLILESASTNQTSMYLCASSRTSSGNTIYFGEGSWLTVV.

Notes on this clone: Other nucleotide sequences from this sample produce the same CDR3. The chain carries TRBV27 and TRBJ2-1; D uncertain. Germline CDR1 and CDR2: MNHEY and SMNVEV (reference sequence). There are 12 residues in the CDR3. V was trimmed by 3 bases and J by 7 bases, leaving 7 bases between them. CDR3 loop: CASSFLGNEQFF. In nucleotides, the CDR3 is TGTGCCAGCAGTTTCCTTGGGAATGAGCAGTTCTTC.

This sequence joins TRBV5-4 and TRBJ2-7; D is perhaps TRBD2 (6 bases). Germline assignment: CDR1 SGHNT and CDR2 YYREEE (reference sequence). The CDR3 spans 15 residues. Trimming removed 4 bases from V and 2 bases from J, with 16 bases in between. In DNA form, the CDR3 reads TGTGCCAGCAGCACGTCCGGGACTCGGACCTACGAGCAGTACTTC. Protein sequence: CASSTSGTRTYEQYF.

This chain links TRBV7-8 with TRBJ2-7; 7 nucleotides line up with TRBD1. This CDR3 comprises 14 residues. CDR1 is SGHVS, CDR2 FQNEAQ, per germline. The V segment lost 3 bases and the J segment 3 bases; nucleotides outside the gene matches: 5. CDR3 in DNA: TGTGCCAGCAGCTTTCAACAGGGGAACTACGAGCAGTACTTC. Its protein is CASSFQQGNYEQYF.

The CDR3 DNA is TGTGCCAGCACTAAGAGCGGGACACCCTACGAGCAGTACTTC. Protein sequence: CASTKSGTPYEQYF. V and J are TRBV9 and TRBJ2-7; TRBD2 is a possible D gene (7 bases). V was trimmed by 6 bases and J by 2 bases, leaving 15 bases between them. Germline V lookup: CDR1 SGDLS, CDR2 YYNGEE. This CDR3 comprises 14 residues.

The chain is built from TRBV29-1 and TRBJ2-3, with 8 nucleotides matching TRBD2. CDR3 size: 12 residues. CDR1 is SQVTM, CDR2 ANQGSEA, per germline. J gave up 4 bases and V 5 bases, and 2 bases lay outside the gene matches. In DNA, the CDR3 is TGCAGCGTTAGCGGGAGTGCAGATACGCAGTATTTT. Amino acid sequence: CSVSGSADTQYF.

This chain joins TRBV10-3 and TRBJ1-1; D is ambiguous. Trimming pared 2 bases from V and 0 bases from J, leaving 10 bases between. The CDR3 covers 15 residues. The germline gives CDR1 ENHRY, CDR2 SYGVKD. CDR3 in amino acids: CAISEQRAVNTEAFF. Here the CDR3 DNA reads TGTGCCATCAGTGAGCAAAGGGCCGTGAACACTGAAGCTTTCTTT.

This chain links TRBV14 with TRBJ2-1, with 12 positions matching TRBD2. CDR1 is SGHDN, CDR2 FVKESK, per germline. Trimming at V came to 4 bases and at J to 6 bases, leaving 7 bases not matched to a gene. This CDR3 contains 16 residues. The CDR3 region is CASSRLAGAVSNEQFF. Here the CDR3 DNA reads TGTGCCAGCAGCCGACTAGCGGGAGCAGTCTCCAATGAGCAGTTCTTC.